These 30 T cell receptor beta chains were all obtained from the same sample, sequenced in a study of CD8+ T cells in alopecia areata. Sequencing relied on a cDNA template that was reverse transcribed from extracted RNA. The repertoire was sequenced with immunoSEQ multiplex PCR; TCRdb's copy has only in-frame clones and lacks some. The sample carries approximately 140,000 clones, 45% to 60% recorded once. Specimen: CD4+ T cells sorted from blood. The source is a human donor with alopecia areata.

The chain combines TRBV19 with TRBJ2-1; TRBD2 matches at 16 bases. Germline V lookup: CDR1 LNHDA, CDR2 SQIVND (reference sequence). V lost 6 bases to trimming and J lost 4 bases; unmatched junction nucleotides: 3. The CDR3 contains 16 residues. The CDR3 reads CASRSGLAGGYNEQFF. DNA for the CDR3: TGTGCCAGTAGATCGGGACTAGCGGGAGGGTACAATGAGCAGTTCTTC.

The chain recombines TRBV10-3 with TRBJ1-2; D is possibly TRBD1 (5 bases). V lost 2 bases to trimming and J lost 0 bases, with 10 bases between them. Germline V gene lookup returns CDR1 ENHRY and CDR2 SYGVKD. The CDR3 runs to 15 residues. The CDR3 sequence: CAISEGAESNYGYTF. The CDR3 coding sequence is TGTGCCATCAGTGAGGGGGCAGAGTCTAACTATGGCTACACCTTC.

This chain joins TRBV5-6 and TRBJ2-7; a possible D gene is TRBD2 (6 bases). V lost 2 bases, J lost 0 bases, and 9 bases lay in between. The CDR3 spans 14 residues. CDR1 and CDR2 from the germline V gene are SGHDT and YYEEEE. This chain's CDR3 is CASSLAGSSYEQYF. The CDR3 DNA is TGTGCCAGCAGCTTAGCGGGTAGCTCCTACGAGCAGTACTTC.

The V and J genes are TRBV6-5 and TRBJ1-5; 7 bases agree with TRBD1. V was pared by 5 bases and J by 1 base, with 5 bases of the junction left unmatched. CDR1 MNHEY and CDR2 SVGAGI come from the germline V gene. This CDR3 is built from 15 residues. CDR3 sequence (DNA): TGTGCCAGCAGTCCAGACAGGGTCAGCAATCAGCCCCAGCATTTT. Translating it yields CASSPDRVSNQPQHF.

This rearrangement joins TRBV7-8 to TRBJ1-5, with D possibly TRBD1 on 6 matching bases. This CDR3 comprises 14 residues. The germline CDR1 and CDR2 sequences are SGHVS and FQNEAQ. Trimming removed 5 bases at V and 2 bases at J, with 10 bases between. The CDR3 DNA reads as TGTGCCAGCAGCATGGACAGAGGCAATCAGCCCCAGCATTTT. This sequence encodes CASSMDRGNQPQHF.

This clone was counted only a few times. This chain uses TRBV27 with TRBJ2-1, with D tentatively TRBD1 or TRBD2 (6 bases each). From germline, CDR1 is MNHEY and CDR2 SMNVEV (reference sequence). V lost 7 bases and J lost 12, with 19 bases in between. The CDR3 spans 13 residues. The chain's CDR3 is CASTSLGGGWQFF. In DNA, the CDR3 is TGTGCCAGCACGTCTCTAGGGGGAGGCTGGCAGTTCTTC.

The CDR3 loop reads CSVGTDSSNQPQHF. In DNA, the CDR3 is TGCAGCGTTGGTACAGACAGCAGTAATCAGCCCCAGCATTTT. This rearrangement joins TRBV29-1 to TRBJ1-5; a possible D gene is TRBD1 (5 bases). This CDR3 region has 14 residues. V lost 4 bases and J lost 4, with 14 bases in between. CDR1 SQVTM and CDR2 ANQGSEA come from the germline V gene. The whole variable domain, remainder taken from reference TRBV29-1 and TRBJ1-5, is SAVISQKPSRDICQRGTSLTIQCQVDSQVTMMFWYRQQPGQSLTLIATANQGSEATYESGFVIDKFPISRPNLTFSTLTVSNMSPEDSSIYLCSVGTDSSNQPQHFGDGTRLSIL.

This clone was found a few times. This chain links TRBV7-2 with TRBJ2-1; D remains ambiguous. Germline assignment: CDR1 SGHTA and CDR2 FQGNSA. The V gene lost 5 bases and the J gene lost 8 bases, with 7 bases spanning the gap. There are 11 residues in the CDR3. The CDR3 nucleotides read TGTGCCAGCAGCAGACTCGATGAGCAGTTCTTC. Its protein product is CASSRLDEQFF.

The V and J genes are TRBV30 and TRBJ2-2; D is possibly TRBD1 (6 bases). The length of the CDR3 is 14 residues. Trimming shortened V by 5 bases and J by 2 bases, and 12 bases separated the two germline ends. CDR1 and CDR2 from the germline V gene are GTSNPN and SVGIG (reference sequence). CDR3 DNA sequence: TGTGCCTGGGACGGACAGCCTAACACCGGGGAGCTGTTTTTT. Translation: CAWDGQPNTGELFF.

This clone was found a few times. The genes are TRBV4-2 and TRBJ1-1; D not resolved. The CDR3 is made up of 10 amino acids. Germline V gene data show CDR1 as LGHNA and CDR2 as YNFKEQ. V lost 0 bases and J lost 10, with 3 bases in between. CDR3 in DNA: TGTGCCAGCAGCCAAGATCCAGCTTTCTTT. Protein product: CASSQDPAFF.

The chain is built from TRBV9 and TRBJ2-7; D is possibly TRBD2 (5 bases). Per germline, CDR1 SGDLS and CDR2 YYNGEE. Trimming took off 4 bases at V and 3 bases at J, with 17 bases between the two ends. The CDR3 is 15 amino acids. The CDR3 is CASSPRGSEYYEQYF. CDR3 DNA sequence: TGTGCCAGCAGCCCCCGGGGTAGCGAATACTACGAGCAGTACTTC. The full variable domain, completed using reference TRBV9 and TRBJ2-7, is DSGVTQTPKHLITATGQRVTLRCSPRSGDLSVYWYQQSLDQGLQFLIQYYNGEERAKGNILERFSAQQFPDLHSELNLSSLELGDSALYFCASSPRGSEYYEQYFGPGTRLTVT.

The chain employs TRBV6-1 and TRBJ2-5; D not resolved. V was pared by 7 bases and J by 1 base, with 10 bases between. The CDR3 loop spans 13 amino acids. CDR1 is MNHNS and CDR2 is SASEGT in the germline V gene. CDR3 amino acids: CASKTRIQETQYF. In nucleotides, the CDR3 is TGTGCCAGCAAGACCAGGATCCAAGAGACCCAGTACTTC.

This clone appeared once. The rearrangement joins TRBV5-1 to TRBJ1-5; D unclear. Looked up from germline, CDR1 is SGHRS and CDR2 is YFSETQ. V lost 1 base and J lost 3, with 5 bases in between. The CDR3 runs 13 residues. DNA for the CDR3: TGCGCCAGCAGCTTGTATCCCAATCAGCCCCAGCATTTT. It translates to CASSLYPNQPQHF.

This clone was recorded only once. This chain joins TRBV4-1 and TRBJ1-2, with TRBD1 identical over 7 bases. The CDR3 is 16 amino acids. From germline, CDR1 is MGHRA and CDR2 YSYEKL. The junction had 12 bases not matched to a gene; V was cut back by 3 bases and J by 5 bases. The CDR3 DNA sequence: TGCGCCAGCAGCCAGGGAGGGACAGTGACTTATTATGGCTACACCTTC. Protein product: CASSQGGTVTYYGYTF.

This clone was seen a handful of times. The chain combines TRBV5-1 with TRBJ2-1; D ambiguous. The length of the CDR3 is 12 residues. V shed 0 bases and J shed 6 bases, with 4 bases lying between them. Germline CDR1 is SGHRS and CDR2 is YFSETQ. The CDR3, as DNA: TGCGCCAGCAGCTTGGGTGTCAATGAGCAGTTCTTC. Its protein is CASSLGVNEQFF.

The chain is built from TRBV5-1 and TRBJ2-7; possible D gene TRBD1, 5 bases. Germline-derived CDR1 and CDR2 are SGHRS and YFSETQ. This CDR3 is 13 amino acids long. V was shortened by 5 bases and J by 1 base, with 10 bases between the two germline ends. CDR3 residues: CASSRTFSYEQYF. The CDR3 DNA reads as TGCGCCAGCAGTAGGACATTTTCCTACGAGCAGTACTTC.

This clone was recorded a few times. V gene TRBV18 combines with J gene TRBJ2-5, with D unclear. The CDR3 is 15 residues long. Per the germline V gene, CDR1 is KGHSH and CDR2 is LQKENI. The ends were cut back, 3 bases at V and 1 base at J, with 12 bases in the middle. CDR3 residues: CASSPTAGGQETQYF. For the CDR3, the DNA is TGTGCCAGCTCACCTACTGCTGGCGGCCAAGAGACCCAGTACTTC.

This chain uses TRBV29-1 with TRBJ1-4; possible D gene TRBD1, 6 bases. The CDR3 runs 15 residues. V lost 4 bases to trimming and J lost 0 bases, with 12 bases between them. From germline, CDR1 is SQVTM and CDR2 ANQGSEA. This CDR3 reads CSVAVRGATNEKLFF. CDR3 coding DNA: TGCAGCGTTGCCGTTAGGGGGGCAACTAATGAAAAACTGTTTTTT.

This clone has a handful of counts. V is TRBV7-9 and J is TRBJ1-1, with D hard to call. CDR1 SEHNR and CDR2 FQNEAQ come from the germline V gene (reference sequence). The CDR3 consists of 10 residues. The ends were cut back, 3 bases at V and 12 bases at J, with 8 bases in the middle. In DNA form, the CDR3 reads TGTGCCAGCAGCTTGGAGGAAACTTTCTTT. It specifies CASSLEETFF.

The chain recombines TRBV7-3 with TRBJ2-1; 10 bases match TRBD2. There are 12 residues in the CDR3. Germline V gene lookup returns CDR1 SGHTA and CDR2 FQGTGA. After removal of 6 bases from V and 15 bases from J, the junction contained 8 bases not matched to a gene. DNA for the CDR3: TGTGCCAGCAGTTTGCTAGCGGGAGCACGGTTCTTC. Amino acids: CASSLLAGARFF.

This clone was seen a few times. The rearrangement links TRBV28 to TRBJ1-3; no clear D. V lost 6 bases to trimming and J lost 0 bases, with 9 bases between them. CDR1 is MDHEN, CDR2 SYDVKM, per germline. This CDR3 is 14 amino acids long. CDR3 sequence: CASSGGSSGNTIYF. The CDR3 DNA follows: TGTGCCAGCAGCGGCGGATCCTCTGGAAACACCATATATTTT.

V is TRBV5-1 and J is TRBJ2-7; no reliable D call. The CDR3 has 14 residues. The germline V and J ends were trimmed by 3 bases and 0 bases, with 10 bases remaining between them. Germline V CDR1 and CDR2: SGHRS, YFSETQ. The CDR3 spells CASSSRLDSYEQYF. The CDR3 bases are TGCGCCAGCAGCTCCCGACTGGACTCCTACGAGCAGTACTTC.

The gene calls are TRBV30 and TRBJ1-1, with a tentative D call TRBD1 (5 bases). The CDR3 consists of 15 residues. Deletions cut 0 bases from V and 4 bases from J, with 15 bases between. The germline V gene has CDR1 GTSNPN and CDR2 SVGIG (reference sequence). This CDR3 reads CAWSVWGVSFTEAFF. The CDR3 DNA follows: TGTGCCTGGAGTGTATGGGGGGTTAGTTTCACTGAAGCTTTCTTT.

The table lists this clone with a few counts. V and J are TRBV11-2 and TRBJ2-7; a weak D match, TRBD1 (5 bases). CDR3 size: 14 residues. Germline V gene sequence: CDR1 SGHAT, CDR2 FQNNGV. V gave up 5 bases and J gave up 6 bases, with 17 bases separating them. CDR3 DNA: TGTGCCAGCAGCCCAACAACGCAGGGCCTCGAGCAGTACTTC. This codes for CASSPTTQGLEQYF.

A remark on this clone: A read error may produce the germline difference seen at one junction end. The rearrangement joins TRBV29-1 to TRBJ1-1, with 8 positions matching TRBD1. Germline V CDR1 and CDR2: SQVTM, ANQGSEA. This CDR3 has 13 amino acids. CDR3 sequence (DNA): TGCAGCGTCGAAGACAGGGGTGGCACTGAAGCTTTCTTT. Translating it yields CSVEDRGGTEAFF.

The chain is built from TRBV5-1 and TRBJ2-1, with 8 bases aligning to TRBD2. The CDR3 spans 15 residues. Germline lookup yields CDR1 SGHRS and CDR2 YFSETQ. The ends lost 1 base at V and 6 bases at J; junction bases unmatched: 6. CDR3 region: CASSLNPGGSNEQFF. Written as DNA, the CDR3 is TGCGCCAGCAGCTTGAATCCGGGGGGGAGCAATGAGCAGTTCTTC.

The CDR3 region has the DNA TGTGCCAGCGGACCGGGACAGGCGGGTCATGAGCAGTTCTTC. This gives the protein CASGPGQAGHEQFF. V usage is TRBV6-5 and J usage is TRBJ2-1, with TRBD1 matching over 8 bases. V shed 8 bases and J 8 bases; nucleotides not matched to a gene: 11. This CDR3 has 14 residues. Germline loops: CDR1 MNHEY, CDR2 SVGAGI.

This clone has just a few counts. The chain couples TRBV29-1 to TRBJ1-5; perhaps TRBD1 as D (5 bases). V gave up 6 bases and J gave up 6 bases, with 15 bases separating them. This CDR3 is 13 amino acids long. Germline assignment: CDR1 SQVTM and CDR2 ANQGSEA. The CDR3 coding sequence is TGCAGCGTCGCCCAGGGTGTCGGTCAGCCCCAGCATTTT. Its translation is CSVAQGVGQPQHF.

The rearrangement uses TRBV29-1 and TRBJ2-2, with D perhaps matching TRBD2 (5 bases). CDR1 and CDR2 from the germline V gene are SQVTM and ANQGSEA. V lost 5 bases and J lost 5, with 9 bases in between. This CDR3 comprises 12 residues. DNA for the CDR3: TGCAGCGTTCACCGAGGGACCGGGGAGCTGTTTTTT. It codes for CSVHRGTGELFF.

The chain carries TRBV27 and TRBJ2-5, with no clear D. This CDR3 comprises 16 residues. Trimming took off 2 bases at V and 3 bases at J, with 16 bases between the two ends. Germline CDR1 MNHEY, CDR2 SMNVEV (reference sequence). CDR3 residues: CASSLNPPGRKETQYF. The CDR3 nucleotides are TGTGCCAGCAGTTTAAACCCCCCTGGTCGGAAAGAGACCCAGTACTTC.